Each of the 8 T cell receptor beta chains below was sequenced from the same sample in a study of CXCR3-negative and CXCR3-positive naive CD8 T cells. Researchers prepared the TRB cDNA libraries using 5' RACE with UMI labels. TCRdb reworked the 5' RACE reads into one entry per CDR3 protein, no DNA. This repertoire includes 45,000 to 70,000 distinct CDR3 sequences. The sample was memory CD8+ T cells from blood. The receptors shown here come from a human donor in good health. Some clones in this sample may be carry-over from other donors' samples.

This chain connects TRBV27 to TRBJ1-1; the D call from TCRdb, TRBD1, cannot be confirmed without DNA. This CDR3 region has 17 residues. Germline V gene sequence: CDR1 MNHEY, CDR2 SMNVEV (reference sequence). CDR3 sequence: CASSLVPPQGGNTEAFF.

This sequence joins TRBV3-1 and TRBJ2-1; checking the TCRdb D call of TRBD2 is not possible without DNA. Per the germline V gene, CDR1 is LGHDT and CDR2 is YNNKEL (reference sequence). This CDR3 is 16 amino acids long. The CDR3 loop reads CASSPGYRGGNNEQFF.

The CDR3 sequence: CASSLLNTLTEAFF. This sequence joins TRBV7-9 and TRBJ1-1. The CDR3 sequence is 14 residues long. CDR1 is SEHNR and CDR2 is FQNEAQ in the germline V gene (reference sequence). The full variable domain, with the rest looked up from reference TRBV7-9 and TRBJ1-1, is DTGVSQNPRHKITKRGQNVTFRCDPISEHNRLYWYRQTLGQGPEFLTYFQNEAQLEKSRLLSDRFSAERPKGSFSTLEIQRTEQGDSAMYLCASSLLNTLTEAFFGQGTRLTVV.

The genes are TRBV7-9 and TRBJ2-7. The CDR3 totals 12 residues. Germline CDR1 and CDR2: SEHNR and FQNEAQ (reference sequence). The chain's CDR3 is CASSLVDHEQYF.

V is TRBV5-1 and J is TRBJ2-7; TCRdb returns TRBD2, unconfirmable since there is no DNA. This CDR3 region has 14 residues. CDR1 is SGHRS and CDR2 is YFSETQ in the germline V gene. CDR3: CASSFEGGTYEQYF. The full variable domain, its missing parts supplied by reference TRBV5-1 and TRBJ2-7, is KAGVTQTPRYLIKTRGQQVTLSCSPISGHRSVSWYQQTPGQGLQFLFEYFSETQRNKGNFPGRFSGRQFSNSRSEMNVSTLELGDSALYLCASSFEGGTYEQYFGPGTRLTVT.

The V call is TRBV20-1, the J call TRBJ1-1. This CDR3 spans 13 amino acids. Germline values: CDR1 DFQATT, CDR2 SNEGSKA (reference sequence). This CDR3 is CSASFTENTEAFF.

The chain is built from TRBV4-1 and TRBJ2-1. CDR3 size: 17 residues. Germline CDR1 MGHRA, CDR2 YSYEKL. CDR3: CASSPTGPMPTYNEQFF.

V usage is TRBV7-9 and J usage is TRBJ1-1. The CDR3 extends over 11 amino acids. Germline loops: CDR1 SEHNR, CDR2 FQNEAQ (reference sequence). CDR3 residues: CARSLEAEAFF.